This TCR beta chain comes out of a study of blood T cell repertoires in COVID-19. Sequenced by immunoSEQ multiplex PCR; TCRdb stores in-frame clones only, minus some. The table records nearly 250,000 clones, approximately 86% of them present only once. In this sample, this clone turned up once. Germline CDR1 reads LNHDA; CDR2 reads SQIVND (reference sequence). Between the trimmed V and J ends, which lost 5 bases and 7 bases, there was a span of 12 bases. CDR3 length: 14 residues. J is TRBJ1-6 and V is TRBV19; D unresolved. Sequencing was done on a sample of peripheral blood. This receptor was taken from an older woman who had recovered from COVID-19. DNA of the CDR3: TGTGCCAGTAGTTGGGCGGGAGCGAATTCACCCCTCCACTTT. Its translation is CASSWAGANSPLHF.